The T cell receptor (beta chain) described here comes from a study of blood T cell repertoires in COVID-19. Those who participated ranged in age from 18 to 89 years and resided in 20 to 30 US areas. Clones were sequenced by immunoSEQ multiplex PCR, and TCRdb holds only the in-frame ones, with some missing. Of just under 250,000 clones listed, roughly 89% are singletons. Germline lookup yields CDR1 SGDLS and CDR2 YYNGEE. The V end lost 4 bases, the J end lost 2 bases, and 9 bases lay between the germline ends. The CDR3 is 13 amino acids. This chain links TRBV9 with TRBJ1-1, with a possible D match to TRBD1 (6 bases). The receptor was isolated from a woman aged 30 to 39 who had recovered from COVID-19. Sequencing used PBMCs or T cells enriched from blood (not recorded which). The CDR3 sequence: CASSTRGNTEAFF. For the CDR3, the DNA is TGTGCCAGCAGCACCAGGGGAAACACTGAAGCTTTCTTT.